This T cell receptor (beta chain) was identified during a study of beta chain features in type 1 diabetes. On average, the one heparinised blood draw given by each donor was approximately 100 mL. Cells sorted by CD45RO/CCR7/CD25/CD127/CD95/CD27 comprised CD4+ naive, central memory, regulatory and stem cell-like memory cells. A word on this clone: The antigen is not known.

Deletions cut 1 base from V and 5 bases from J, with 17 bases between. Germline V lookup: CDR1 MDHEN, CDR2 SYDVKM. The CDR3 is 16 residues long. Findings and caveats of the study: Across all four CD4+ subsets, people with type 1 diabetes showed modestly shorter TCRB CDR3s. Insertions were fewer and deletions more numerous at VDJ junctions in type 1 diabetes patients.

The study reverse transcribed the entire isolated RNA, so it sequenced expressed TCRB transcripts. Profiled with immunoSEQ multiplex PCR; TCRdb holds only in-frame clones, not every one. Among 450,000 to 600,000 clones listed, about 32% were seen once. Sequenced input: naive CD4+ T cells from blood. The source is a young man in good health. The chain combines TRBV28 with TRBJ2-5, with D possibly TRBD2 on 6 matching bases. In DNA form, the CDR3 reads TGTGCCAGCAGTTTATCAAGGCAGGCGGGATCGGAGACCCAGTACTTC. Amino acid sequence: CASSLSRQAGSETQYF.